What follows describes a single T cell receptor (beta chain). Sequencing was performed with immunoSEQ multiplex PCR; in TCRdb, only in-frame clones are kept and a portion is missing. The data hold some 2,000,000 clones, with 90% to 96% observed a single time. The data were taken from a study of shared clonotypes between healthy human individuals. The sequence came from a man aged 18 to 35 in good health. The specimen was naive CD4+ T cells sorted from blood. The sample's subset: CD45RA+ positively selected.

The CDR3 spells CASKTDRNLRGVQFF. As DNA, the CDR3 is TGTGCCAGCAAGACGGACAGGAACCTGCGGGGGGTGCAGTTCTTC. V and J are TRBV27 and TRBJ2-1; a weak D match, TRBD2 (8 bases). Germline V gene sequence: CDR1 MNHEY, CDR2 SMNVEV (reference sequence). V dropped 7 bases and J dropped 12 bases, with 25 bases sitting between them. The CDR3 has 15 residues.